The sequence of this T cell receptor (beta chain) was determined in a study of cytomegalovirus exposure and HLA in healthy donors. The PCR had 60 Vbeta and 13 Jbeta primers. Under the authors' procedure: Counted up in a later analysis, unique TCR beta chains came to about 80 million, with roughly 11 million shared. Using immunoSEQ multiplex PCR, the repertoire was profiled, and TCRdb retains in-frame clones only, with some absent. V and J calls and clone size are as listed in that table; D and trimming were resolved from the DNA. The table lists some 150,000 clones, 79% of them singletons. Study outcomes and limitations: When a later analysis was performed, an Asian-associated ancestry cluster reportedly had fewer N-insertions than the approximately 690-donor mean.

Comment on this clone: Antigen unknown. One junction end does not reproduce the germline sequence, and a read error may be involved.

The sequenced material came from PBMCs. This TCR was recovered from a man aged 35 to 55 in good health and CMV-seronegative.

DNA of the CDR3: TGTGCCAGCAGCGTTACTACCCTCTCCTACAATAAGCAGTTCTTC. This sequence encodes CASSVTTLSYNKQFF. The chain couples TRBV9 to TRBJ2-1; D remains ambiguous. Germline V gene lookup returns CDR1 SGDLS and CDR2 YYNGEE. This CDR3 has 15 residues.